The 14 T cell receptor beta chains below all came from one sample that was sequenced in a study of PD-1 blockade in classical Hodgkin lymphoma. Data came from immunoSEQ multiplex PCR; TCRdb stores just in-frame clones and leaves some out. The sample records some 15,000 clones, around 90% being singletons. The time point was: newly diagnosed, previously untreated cHL patient sample. PBMCs, once thawed, yielded CD8+ T cells isolated by magnetic negative selection. The sequenced sample consisted of CD8+ T cells from blood. The receptors were gathered from a human donor with classical Hodgkin lymphoma.

This clone was seen only once. The chain is built from TRBV4-2 and TRBJ2-7; tentative D call: TRBD2 (7 bases). This CDR3 has 15 residues. Trimming pared 0 bases from V and 3 bases from J, leaving 12 bases between. In germline, CDR1 is LGHNA, CDR2 YNFKEQ. CDR3 in amino acids: CASSQEGEGVYEQYF. The CDR3, as DNA: TGTGCCAGCAGCCAAGAGGGGGAGGGGGTCTACGAGCAGTACTTC.

This chain joins TRBV9 and TRBJ1-1, with D unclear. Trimming removed 9 bases at V and 5 bases at J, with 11 bases between. This CDR3 comprises 11 residues. CDR1 is SGDLS, CDR2 YYNGEE, per germline. Here the CDR3 DNA reads TGTGCCACAGGAACCGAGACTGAAGCTTTCTTT. This gives the protein CATGTETEAFF.

This clone occurred once. This sequence joins TRBV5-1 and TRBJ1-1; D unclear. This CDR3 contains 14 residues. The ends were cut back, 0 bases at V and 2 bases at J, with 8 bases in the middle. Germline lookup yields CDR1 SGHRS and CDR2 YFSETQ. CDR3 protein: CASSLGGLNTEAFF. Here the CDR3 DNA reads TGCGCCAGCAGCTTGGGCGGTCTAAACACTGAAGCTTTCTTT.

This clone is labeled as medium-sized (0.01 to 0.1%). This chain connects TRBV1 to TRBJ1-2. TRBV1 is noted as a pseudogene. CDR3 length equals 11 residues. CDR3 DNA: TGCACCAGCAGGGATAAGACTGGCTACACCTTC. Its translation is CTSRDKTGYTF.

The genes are TRBV6-1 and TRBJ1-6; maybe TRBD1 (6 bases). The V gene lost 2 bases and the J gene lost 9 bases, with 20 bases spanning the gap. Germline-derived CDR1 and CDR2 are MNHNS and SASEGT. CDR3 length: 17 residues. The CDR3 here is CASSEPDRVGGGSPLHF. DNA for the CDR3: TGTGCCAGCAGTGAACCGGACAGAGTAGGTGGTGGTTCACCCCTCCACTTT.

V usage is TRBV7-9 and J usage is TRBJ1-1; D unresolved. V gave up 4 bases and J gave up 4 bases, with 10 bases separating them. Per germline, CDR1 SEHNR and CDR2 FQNEAQ (reference sequence). The CDR3 runs to 13 residues. The DNA for the CDR3 is TGTGCCAGCAGCTCTGCCCTTGCCACTGAAGCTTTCTTT. Translation: CASSSALATEAFF. The whole variable domain, filled in from reference TRBV7-9 and TRBJ1-1, reads DTGVSQNPRHKITKRGQNVTFRCDPISEHNRLYWYRQTLGQGPEFLTYFQNEAQLEKSRLLSDRFSAERPKGSFSTLEIQRTEQGDSAMYLCASSSALATEAFFGQGTRLTVV.

The V and J genes are TRBV28 and TRBJ1-2; D ambiguous. CDR3 length: 12 residues. Germline CDR1 MDHEN, CDR2 SYDVKM. The germline V and J ends were trimmed by 7 bases and 1 base, with 7 bases remaining between them. DNA for the CDR3: TGTGCCAGCACAATGGGTAACTATGGCTACACCTTC. As protein: CASTMGNYGYTF.

The CDR3 loop reads CASSVDGGGNEKLFF. CDR3 coding DNA: TGTGCCAGCAGCGTAGATGGGGGAGGGAATGAAAAACTGTTTTTT. The chain is built from TRBV9 and TRBJ1-4; possible D gene TRBD1, 5 bases. Germline CDR1 is SGDLS and CDR2 is YYNGEE. V was shortened by 0 bases and J by 5 bases, with 11 bases between the two germline ends. This CDR3 region has 15 residues.

This chain links TRBV11-2 with TRBJ2-1; TRBD2 might be the D (5 bases). This CDR3 has 15 amino acids. The germline CDR1 and CDR2 sequences are SGHAT and FQNNGV. The ends were cut back, 1 base at V and 3 bases at J, with 10 bases in the middle. The CDR3 DNA follows: TGTGCCAGCAGCTTAGGTGAGGGTTACTACAATGAGCAGTTCTTC. It is translated as CASSLGEGYYNEQFF. The complete variable domain, with remaining parts taken from reference TRBV11-2 and TRBJ2-1, reads EAGVAQSPRYKIIEKRQSVAFWCNPISGHATLYWYQQILGQGPKLLIQFQNNGVVDDSQLPKDRFSAERLKGVDSTLKIQPAKLEDSAVYLCASSLGEGYYNEQFFGPGTRLTVL.

This chain connects TRBV7-9 to TRBJ2-2; 7 bases match TRBD2. The CDR3 runs to 19 residues. Unmatched junction bases numbered 18, after V lost 5 bases and J lost 3 bases. CDR1 and CDR2 (germline): SEHNR, FQNEAQ (reference sequence). For the CDR3, the DNA is TGTGCCAGCAGCCCGTACCCACTTAGCGGGTTTGAGGACACCGGGGAGCTGTTTTTT. As protein: CASSPYPLSGFEDTGELFF.

The chain recombines TRBV28 with TRBJ2-2; no reliable D call. The CDR3 is 14 amino acids. The germline gives CDR1 MDHEN, CDR2 SYDVKM. Trimming took off 1 base at V and 5 bases at J, with 8 bases between the two ends. The CDR3 protein is CASSLSGETGELFF. The DNA for the CDR3 is TGTGCCAGCAGTTTATCGGGTGAAACCGGGGAGCTGTTTTTT.

The chain combines TRBV7-8 with TRBJ2-1; D gene unclear. The V gene's germline CDR1 is SGHVS and CDR2 FQNEAQ. Trimming cost V 3 bases and J 8 bases, with 5 bases left between them. The CDR3 spans 11 residues. CDR3 bases: TGTGCCAGCAGCTTCCGGGATGAGCAGTTCTTC. This sequence encodes CASSFRDEQFF.

This clone was seen just once. The chain uses TRBV6-1 and TRBJ1-1; D is unclear. Germline values: CDR1 MNHNS, CDR2 SASEGT. V was clipped by 4 bases and J by 7 bases, with 10 bases between them. The CDR3 totals 12 residues. CDR3 sequence (DNA): TGTGCCAGCAGTGTACGGCAGGATGAAGCTTTCTTT. This gives the protein CASSVRQDEAFF.

The chain joins TRBV2 to TRBJ2-5; TRBD2 matches at 10 bases. From germline, CDR1 is SNHLY and CDR2 FYNNEI. The CDR3 is 15 amino acids. The V and J ends lost 1 base and 5 bases, in that order; junction bases with no gene match: 4. The CDR3 loop reads CASSEVTSGTETQYF. The CDR3 nucleotides are TGTGCCAGCAGTGAAGTAACTAGCGGGACTGAGACCCAGTACTTC.